What follows are 5 T cell receptor beta chains derived from one specimen sequenced in a study of graft-versus-host responses after intestinal transplantation. Antigens for these TCRs are unknown. Assay: immunoSEQ multiplex PCR; the TCRdb copy retains only in-frame clones and omits some. The data hold more than 100,000 clones, with 85% to 95% observed a single time. The source was unstimulated CD8+ T cells sorted from spleen or lymph node cells, collected before intestinal transplant. The source of these receptors is a human donor who received an intestinal transplant.

V and J are TRBV7-9 and TRBJ2-1; D not certain. The CDR3 contains 15 residues. From germline, CDR1 is SEHNR and CDR2 FQNEAQ (reference sequence). The germline V and J ends were trimmed by 2 bases and 4 bases, with 12 bases remaining between them. The CDR3 DNA is TGTGCCAGCAGCTTACGGCCAAAGGCTTACAATGAGCAGTTCTTC. This gives the protein CASSLRPKAYNEQFF.

The CDR3 DNA is TGTGCCAGCAGCCCCGCCGGGACTAGCGGATCCTACGAGCAGTACTTC. Translated, it gives CASSPAGTSGSYEQYF. J is TRBJ2-7 and V is TRBV13, with TRBD2 matching over 11 bases. V gave up 5 bases and J gave up 1 base; unmatched junction bases: 7. This CDR3 has 16 residues. Germline V gene lookup returns CDR1 PRHDT and CDR2 FYEKMQ (reference sequence).

The rearrangement uses TRBV28 and TRBJ2-1; 9 nucleotides line up with TRBD2. V was clipped by 1 base and J by 7 bases; unmatched bases: 8. Germline V gene sequence: CDR1 MDHEN, CDR2 SYDVKM. The CDR3 is 16 amino acids. In DNA form, the CDR3 reads TGTGCCAGCAGTTTATTCAGGCGGGAGGGCCAGAATGAGCAGTTCTTC. Protein: CASSLFRREGQNEQFF. The variable domain in full, with the rest retrieved from reference TRBV28 and TRBJ2-1, is DVKVTQSSRYLVKRTGEKVFLECVQDMDHENMFWYRQDPGLGLRLIYFSYDVKMKEKGDIPEGYSVSREKKERFSLILESASTNQTSMYLCASSLFRREGQNEQFFGPGTRLTVL.

This chain uses TRBV4-3 with TRBJ1-2, with 8 bases lining up with TRBD1. After removal of 1 base from V and 2 bases from J, the junction contained 0 bases not matched to a gene. The CDR3 covers 14 residues. CDR1 and CDR2 from the germline V gene are LGHNA and YSLEER. CDR3 sequence: CASSQGTGNYGYTF. DNA of the CDR3: TGCGCCAGCAGCCAAGGGACAGGGAACTATGGCTACACCTTC.

V and J are TRBV11-2 and TRBJ2-2; 10 nucleotides agree with TRBD2. Unmatched junction bases numbered 5, after V lost 5 bases and J lost 2 bases. Germline V gene lookup returns CDR1 SGHAT and CDR2 FQNNGV. The CDR3 is made up of 16 amino acids. In nucleotides, the CDR3 is TGTGCCAGCAGCAGCGGGACTAGCGCTAACACCGGGGAGCTGTTTTTT. This codes for CASSSGTSANTGELFF. Complete variable domain (other parts from reference TRBV11-2 and TRBJ2-2): EAGVAQSPRYKIIEKRQSVAFWCNPISGHATLYWYQQILGQGPKLLIQFQNNGVVDDSQLPKDRFSAERLKGVDSTLKIQPAKLEDSAVYLCASSSGTSANTGELFFGEGSRLTVL.